The source of this TCR beta chain is a study of T-cell reconstitution after alpha-beta-depleted transplantation in children (dated by TCRdb to about 2016). Some background on the complete study: Using TCR repertoire profiling, the study followed T-cell immune reconstitution in a quantitative way in children after TCRalphabeta/CD19-depleted allogeneic hematopoietic cell transplantation. General conclusions and limits of the study: Over the following months the frequencies of hyperexpanded clones went down, and after one year T-cell counts and TCRbeta diversity were mostly credited to newly produced T cells. The apparently early alphabetaT-cell count recovery about two months after transplant was reportedly dependent on only several hundred rapidly expanded clones derived from non-depleted graft cells. The high TCRbeta diversity at day 60 in some patients was ascribed to recipient T cells and intrathymic progenitors that had survived conditioning.

V is pruned by 4 bases and J by 3 bases, leaving 8 bases of the junction without a gene match. The CDR3 goes from the cysteine to the phenylalanine over 16 residues. Only the CDR3 portion is preserved as DNA: 48 bases, with reading frame beginning at the first base. Many counts were recorded for this clonotype. Its antigen target is currently unknown. The input lacks base qualities; no much larger clone sits a single base away. Library prep was done by PCR. TCRdb lists the instrument as Illumina HiSeq 2500. To normalize quantification of the TCRbeta repertoire, the TCR libraries were built with molecular barcoding that relied on unique molecular identifiers. The public reads were reprocessed in TCRdb via fastp at Q25 and MiXCR, keeping in-frame beta chains. CDR3 protein duplicates are merged, each entry listing the most common genes and DNA. For this sample the table gives about 580,000 distinct CDR3 sequences, of which under 30% were detected only once. The top ten constitute 13% to 15% of the sample.

Explained via the paper, the treatment or condition label denotes: allogeneic hematopoietic cell transplantation with graft depleted of TCRalphabeta T cells and CD19 B cells. The transplant recipients were children given TCRalphabeta/CD19-depleted allogeneic hematopoietic cell grafts. The source was PBMCs, mostly from graft donor cells, collected 360 days after TCRalphabeta/CD19-depleted stem cell transplant. The clonotype originates from a boy younger than two who had a stem cell transplant for acute myeloid leukemia, so the T cells may come from the graft donor. Rearrangement joined TRBV12-3 or TRBV12-4 to TRBJ2-3; 9 bases in the junction line up with TRBD2. The CDR3 reads CASSSNSGGPTDTQYF. Here is the DNA: TGTGCCAGCAGTTCGAATAGCGGGGGCCCTACAGATACGCAGTATTTT.